This TCR beta chain was identified in a study of cytomegalovirus exposure and HLA in healthy donors. General observations from the study: In vitro work confirmed that three CMV-associated chains recognize CMV antigens. Trimming of TCR beta V- and J-genes showed a link, identified in a later analysis, to a missense DCLRE1C variant.

The CDR3 extends over 13 amino acids. CDR1 and CDR2 from the germline V gene are SEHNR and FQNEAQ (reference sequence). Trimming at V came to 5 bases and at J to 4 bases, leaving 2 bases not matched to a gene. On this clone: Its antigen is still unknown.

In the PCR, 60 Vbeta and 13 Jbeta primers were used. The protocol was immunoSEQ multiplex PCR, while the TCRdb copy is restricted to in-frame clones and leaves out a portion. This table holds 150,000 to 200,000 clones, around 74% found once. This chain joins TRBV7-9 and TRBJ2-7, with 10 bases matching TRBD2. The sequencing input was PBMCs. The receptor was isolated from a woman in her twenties or thirties in good health and CMV-seronegative. This CDR3 is CASSRTSGYEQYF. CDR3 DNA sequence: TGTGCCAGCAGCCGGACTAGCGGATACGAGCAGTACTTC.